Each of the 20 T cell receptor beta chains below was sequenced from the same sample in a study of cytomegalovirus exposure and HLA in healthy donors. PCR employed 60 Vbeta and 13 Jbeta primers. The table came from immunoSEQ multiplex PCR; TCRdb's copy has only in-frame clones and leaves some out. This sample has about 240,000 clones, with 82% found just once. The sequenced sample consisted of PBMCs. The receptors derive from a woman aged 40 to 50 in good health and CMV-seropositive.

The chain couples TRBV19 to TRBJ2-3, with 11 bases matching TRBD1. Germline-derived CDR1 and CDR2 are LNHDA and SQIVND (reference sequence). The CDR3 is 16 residues long. Losses at the gene ends were 5 bases for V and 3 bases for J; bases not matched to a gene: 7. CDR3 DNA sequence: TGTGCCAGTAGTTCCCCGGGACAGGGGGGAACAGATACGCAGTATTTT. It is translated as CASSSPGQGGTDTQYF.

The chain links TRBV9 to TRBJ2-3; possible D gene TRBD2, 6 bases. In germline, CDR1 is SGDLS, CDR2 YYNGEE. V was shortened by 4 bases and J by 4 bases, with 16 bases between the two germline ends. The CDR3 is 15 residues long. The CDR3 sequence: CASSPRLGGSDTQYF. The CDR3 nucleotides read TGTGCCAGCAGCCCTCGACTAGGCGGGTCAGATACGCAGTATTTT. The full variable domain, completed using reference TRBV9 and TRBJ2-3, is DSGVTQTPKHLITATGQRVTLRCSPRSGDLSVYWYQQSLDQGLQFLIQYYNGEERAKGNILERFSAQQFPDLHSELNLSSLELGDSALYFCASSPRLGGSDTQYFGPGTRLTVL.

This clone has just a few counts. The V call is TRBV19, the J call TRBJ1-1, with 9 bases identical to TRBD1. The CDR3 consists of 16 residues. CDR1 is LNHDA, CDR2 SQIVND, per germline (reference sequence). V lost 6 bases and J lost 4; bases outside the gene matches: 12. The CDR3 sequence: CASSPSLGQGSTEAFF. In DNA form, the CDR3 reads TGTGCCAGTAGCCCATCCCTGGGACAGGGAAGCACTGAAGCTTTCTTT. Full variable domain (remainder filled in from reference TRBV19 and TRBJ1-1): DGGITQSPKYLFRKEGQNVTLSCEQNLNHDAMYWYRQDPGQGLRLIYYSQIVNDFQKGDIAEGYSVSREKKESFPLTVTSAQKNPTAFYLCASSPSLGQGSTEAFFGQGTRLTVV.

The V call is TRBV6-5, the J call TRBJ1-1; D ambiguous. Trimming took 3 bases from V and 1 from J, leaving 9 bases between them. The CDR3 consists of 14 residues. Germline values: CDR1 MNHEY, CDR2 SVGAGI. Here the CDR3 reads CASSYLDTNTEAFF. The CDR3 nucleotides are TGTGCCAGCAGTTATCTCGACACGAACACTGAAGCTTTCTTT.

The chain uses TRBV9 and TRBJ2-7, with 10 bases matching TRBD2. Germline V gene lookup returns CDR1 SGDLS and CDR2 YYNGEE. CDR3 size: 17 residues. Trimming removed 0 bases from V and 2 bases from J; junction bases left unmatched: 8. The CDR3 spells CASSVAGSGGAAYEQYF. The DNA of the CDR3 is TGTGCCAGCAGCGTAGCAGGCAGCGGGGGGGCCGCCTACGAGCAGTACTTC.

The chain recombines TRBV5-6 with TRBJ2-7; D might be TRBD1 (7 bases). This CDR3 region has 12 residues. Germline CDR1 and CDR2: SGHDT and YYEEEE. Trimming shortened V by 4 bases and J by 6 bases, and 11 bases separated the two germline ends. CDR3 protein: CASSAGQIEQYF. CDR3 DNA sequence: TGTGCCAGCAGCGCGGGACAGATCGAGCAGTACTTC.

The J gene is TRBJ2-1, the V gene TRBV29-1; weak D call: TRBD1 (6 bases). V was trimmed by 7 bases and J by 4 bases, leaving 8 bases between them. The V gene's germline CDR1 is SQVTM and CDR2 ANQGSEA. The CDR3 runs to 11 residues. Here the CDR3 reads CSADRYNEQFF. CDR3 nucleotide sequence: TGCAGCGCGGACAGATACAATGAGCAGTTCTTC.

This chain connects TRBV7-9 to TRBJ1-4; D is ambiguous. In germline, CDR1 is SEHNR, CDR2 FQNEAQ (reference sequence). Deletions cut 1 base from V and 5 bases from J, with 8 bases between. The CDR3 loop spans 14 amino acids. CDR3 loop: CASSLGGSNEKLFF. The CDR3 DNA reads TGTGCCAGCAGCTTAGGAGGGTCAAATGAAAAACTGTTTTTT.

This clone has just a few counts. The chain carries TRBV5-1 and TRBJ2-1; D gene ambiguous. The CDR3 runs to 16 residues. CDR1 SGHRS and CDR2 YFSETQ come from the germline V gene. The V and J ends lost 2 bases and 0 bases respectively, with 12 bases between them. The CDR3 sequence: CASSLDSQSSYNEQFF. The CDR3 DNA follows: TGCGCCAGCAGCTTAGACTCTCAGAGCTCCTACAATGAGCAGTTCTTC.

The rearrangement joins TRBV21-1 to TRBJ2-5; TRBD2 is the table's D call and was not checked against the DNA. TRBV21-1 is described as a pseudogene. The CDR3 covers 13 residues. The DNA for the CDR3 is TGTGCCAGCAGCCTCCGTGCTAGGGAGACCCAGTACTTC. Its translation is CASSLRARETQYF.

Only a few counts were recorded for this clone. This chain uses TRBV19 with TRBJ1-5; 8 nucleotides agree with TRBD1. V shed 5 bases, J shed 6 bases, and the junction held 9 bases outside the gene matches. CDR3 size: 15 residues. Germline CDR1 and CDR2: LNHDA and SQIVND (reference sequence). Here the CDR3 reads CASSGARTGIQPQHF. The DNA for the CDR3 is TGTGCCAGTAGTGGCGCCCGGACAGGGATTCAGCCCCAGCATTTT.

The genes are TRBV7-9 and TRBJ1-2, with 7 bases fitting TRBD1. Per germline, CDR1 SEHNR and CDR2 FQNEAQ (reference sequence). The J segment lost 8 bases and the V segment lost 5 bases, leaving 11 bases of the junction unmatched. The CDR3 spans 14 residues. The CDR3 sequence is CASSRGQREKGYTF. CDR3 in DNA: TGTGCCAGCAGCCGGGGACAGCGAGAGAAGGGCTACACCTTC.

V is TRBV7-2 and J is TRBJ2-7, with D possibly TRBD2 on 5 matching bases. V was cut by 6 bases and J by 3 bases, with 12 bases left in between. CDR3 length: 13 amino acids. Germline CDR1 SGHTA, CDR2 FQGNSA. The DNA of the CDR3 is TGTGCCAGCAGTTCACGAGCGGTCTACGAGCAGTACTTC. Protein sequence: CASSSRAVYEQYF. Using reference TRBV7-2 and TRBJ2-7 for the parts outside the CDR3, the full variable domain is GAGVSQSPSNKVTEKGKDVELRCDPISGHTALYWYRQSLGQGLEFLIYFQGNSAPDKSGLPSDRFSAERTGGSVSTLTIQRTQQEDSAVYLCASSSRAVYEQYFGPGTRLTVT.

The chain combines TRBV28 with TRBJ1-1; perhaps TRBD1 as D (5 bases). Germline CDR1 MDHEN, CDR2 SYDVKM. The CDR3 has 18 amino acids. V gave up 5 bases and J gave up 1 base, with 23 bases separating them. CDR3 loop: CASSPDTGHPSPNTEAFF. For the CDR3, the DNA is TGTGCCAGCAGTCCCGACACCGGACACCCGTCGCCGAACACTGAAGCTTTCTTT.

This sequence joins TRBV7-3 and TRBJ2-1; perhaps TRBD2 as D (6 bases). V shed 10 bases and J shed 4 bases, with 14 bases lying between them. Germline CDR1 SGHTA, CDR2 FQGTGA. This CDR3 spans 13 amino acids. The CDR3 sequence is CATSVGGYNEQFF. CDR3 nucleotides: TGTGCCACCTCGGTCGGGGGATACAATGAGCAGTTCTTC.

The CDR3 DNA is TGTGCCAGCAGCTTAGTGCGAGGTGGGGCCAACGTCCTGACTTTC. It translates to CASSLVRGGANVLTF. The J gene is TRBJ2-6, the V gene TRBV7-9; D gene ambiguous. With 1 base removed from V and 3 bases from J, the gap between germline ends came to 7 bases. The CDR3 extends over 15 amino acids. CDR1 and CDR2 (germline): SEHNR, FQNEAQ (reference sequence).

CDR3 loop: CSASGRHEQFF. Written as DNA, the CDR3 is TGCAGTGCTTCGGGAAGGCATGAGCAGTTCTTC. The chain carries TRBV20-1 and TRBJ2-1, with D tentatively TRBD2 (5 bases). CDR1 DFQATT and CDR2 SNEGSKA come from the germline V gene (reference sequence). The CDR3 totals 11 residues. The ends were cut back, 5 bases at V and 8 bases at J, with 10 bases in the middle.

The gene calls are TRBV7-2 and TRBJ1-1; a possible D gene is TRBD1 (6 bases). Trimming stripped 6 bases from V and 0 bases from J, with 14 bases between. This CDR3 is 15 amino acids long. Germline CDR1 reads SGHTA; CDR2 reads FQGNSA. For the CDR3, the DNA is TGTGCCAGCAGTTACCGAGGGGGGGTGAACACTGAAGCTTTCTTT. This sequence encodes CASSYRGGVNTEAFF.

The chain couples TRBV7-9 to TRBJ1-5, with D perhaps matching TRBD1 (5 bases). From germline, CDR1 is SEHNR and CDR2 FQNEAQ (reference sequence). The CDR3 is 16 residues long. V gave up 4 bases and J gave up 2 bases, with 15 bases separating them. The CDR3 protein is CASSSTQAAGNQPQHF. The CDR3, as DNA: TGTGCCAGCAGCTCAACACAGGCGGCGGGCAATCAGCCCCAGCATTTT.

This chain joins TRBV18 and TRBJ2-1; 7 bases are shared with TRBD1. The ends lost 8 bases at V and 6 bases at J; junction bases unmatched: 10. Looked up from germline, CDR1 is KGHSH and CDR2 is LQKENI. There are 14 residues in the CDR3. The DNA for the CDR3 is TGTGCCAGCGCCGCCTCGTCAGGGGGCAATGAGCAGTTCTTC. This encodes CASAASSGGNEQFF.